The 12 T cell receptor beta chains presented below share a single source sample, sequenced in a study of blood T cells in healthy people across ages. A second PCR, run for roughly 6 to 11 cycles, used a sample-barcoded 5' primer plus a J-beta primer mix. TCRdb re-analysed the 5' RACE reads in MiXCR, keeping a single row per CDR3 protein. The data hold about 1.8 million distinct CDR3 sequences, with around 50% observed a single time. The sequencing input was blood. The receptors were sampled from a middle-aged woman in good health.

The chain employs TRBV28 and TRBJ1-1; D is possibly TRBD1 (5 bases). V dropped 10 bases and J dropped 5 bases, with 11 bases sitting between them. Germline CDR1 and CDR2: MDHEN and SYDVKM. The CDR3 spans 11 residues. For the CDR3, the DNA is TGTGCCACCGAGGGGTGGACTGAAGCTTTCTTT. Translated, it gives CATEGWTEAFF.

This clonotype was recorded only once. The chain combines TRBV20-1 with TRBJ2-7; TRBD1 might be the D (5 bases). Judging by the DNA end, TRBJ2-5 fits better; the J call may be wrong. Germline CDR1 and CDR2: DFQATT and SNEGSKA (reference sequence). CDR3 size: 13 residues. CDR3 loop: CSAPKGARETQYF. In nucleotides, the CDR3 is TGCAGTGCTCCCAAAGGGGCCCGGGAGACCCAGTACTTC.

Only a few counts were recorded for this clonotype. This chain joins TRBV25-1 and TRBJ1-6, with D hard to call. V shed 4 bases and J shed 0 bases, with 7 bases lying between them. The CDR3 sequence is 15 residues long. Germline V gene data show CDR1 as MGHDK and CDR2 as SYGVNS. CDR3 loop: CASSARSSYNSPLHF. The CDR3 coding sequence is TGTGCCAGCAGTGCCCGGAGCTCCTATAATTCACCCCTCCACTTT.

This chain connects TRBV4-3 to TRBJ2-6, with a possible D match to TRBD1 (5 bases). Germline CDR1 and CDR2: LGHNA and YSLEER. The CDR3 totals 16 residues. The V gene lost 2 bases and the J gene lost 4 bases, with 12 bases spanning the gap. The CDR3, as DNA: TGCGCCAGCAGCCAAAGCAGGGTGATCGGGGCCAACGTCCTGACTTTC. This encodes CASSQSRVIGANVLTF.

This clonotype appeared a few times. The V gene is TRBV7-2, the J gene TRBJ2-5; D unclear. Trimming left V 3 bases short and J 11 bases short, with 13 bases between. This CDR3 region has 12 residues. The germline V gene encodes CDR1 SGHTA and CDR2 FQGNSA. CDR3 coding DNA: TGTGCCAGCAGCTTGGTCTCAAATGAGCAGTACTTC. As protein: CASSLVSNEQYF. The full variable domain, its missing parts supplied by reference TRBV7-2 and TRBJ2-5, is GAGVSQSPSNKVTEKGKDVELRCDPISGHTALYWYRQSLGQGLEFLIYFQGNSAPDKSGLPSDRFSAERTGGSVSTLTIQRTQQEDSAVYLCASSLVSNEQYFGPGTRLLVL.

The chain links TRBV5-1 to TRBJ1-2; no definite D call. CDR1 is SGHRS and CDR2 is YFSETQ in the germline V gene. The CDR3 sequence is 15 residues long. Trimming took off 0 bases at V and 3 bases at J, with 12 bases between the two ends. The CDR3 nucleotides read TGCGCCAGCAGCTTGGACGGGAGGGAAGACTATGGCTACACCTTC. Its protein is CASSLDGREDYGYTF.

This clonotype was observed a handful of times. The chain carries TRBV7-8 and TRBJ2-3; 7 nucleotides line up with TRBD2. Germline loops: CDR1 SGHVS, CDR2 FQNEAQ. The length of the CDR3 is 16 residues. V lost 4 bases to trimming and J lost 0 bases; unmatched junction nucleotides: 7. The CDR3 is CASSSRDYGSTDTQYF. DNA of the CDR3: TGTGCCAGCAGCTCGAGGGACTACGGGAGCACAGATACGCAGTATTTT.

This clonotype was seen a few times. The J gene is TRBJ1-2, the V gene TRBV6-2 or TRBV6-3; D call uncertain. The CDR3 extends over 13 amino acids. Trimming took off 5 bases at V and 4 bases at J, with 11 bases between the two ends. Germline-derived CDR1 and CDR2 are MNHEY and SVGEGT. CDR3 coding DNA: TGTGCCAGCAGTACAACAGCCTTCTATGGCTACACCTTC. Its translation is CASSTTAFYGYTF.

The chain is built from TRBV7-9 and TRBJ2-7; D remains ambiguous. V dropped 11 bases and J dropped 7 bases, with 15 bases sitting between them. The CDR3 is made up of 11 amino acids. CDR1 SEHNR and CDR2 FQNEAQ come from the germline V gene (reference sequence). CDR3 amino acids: CASTMADEQYF. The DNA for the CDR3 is TGTGCCTCGACCATGGCCGATGAGCAGTACTTC.

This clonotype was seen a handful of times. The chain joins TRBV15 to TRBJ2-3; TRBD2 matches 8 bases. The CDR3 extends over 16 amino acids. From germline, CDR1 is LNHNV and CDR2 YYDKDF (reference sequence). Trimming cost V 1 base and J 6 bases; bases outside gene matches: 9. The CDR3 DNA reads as TGTGCCACCAGCAGAGCGTTGACGGGGGGGCCGGATACGCAGTATTTT. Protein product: CATSRALTGGPDTQYF.

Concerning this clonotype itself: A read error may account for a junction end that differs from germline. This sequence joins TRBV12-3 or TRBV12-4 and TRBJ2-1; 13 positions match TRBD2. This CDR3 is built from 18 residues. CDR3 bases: TGTGCCAGCAGTGATGTGGGACTAGCGGGGTACTCCTACAATAAGCAGTTCTTC. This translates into CASSDVGLAGYSYNKQFF.

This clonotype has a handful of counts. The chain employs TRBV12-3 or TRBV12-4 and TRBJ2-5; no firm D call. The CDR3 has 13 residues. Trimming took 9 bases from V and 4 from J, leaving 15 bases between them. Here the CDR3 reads CASVHHLRETQYF. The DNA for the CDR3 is TGTGCCAGTGTGCATCACCTCCGAGAGACCCAGTACTTC.